This TCR beta chain was captured in a study of blood T cell repertoires in COVID-19. Sequenced by immunoSEQ multiplex PCR; TCRdb stores in-frame clones only, minus some. Of roughly 150,000 clones listed, roughly 85% are singletons. CDR3 length equals 16 residues. Trimming stripped 5 bases from V and 0 bases from J, with 14 bases between. The germline V gene encodes CDR1 SGHTA and CDR2 FQGNSA. The V call is TRBV7-2, the J call TRBJ1-3, with D unresolved. The sample comprised PBMCs or T cells enriched from blood (not recorded which). The TCR was taken from a man aged 60-69 years who had recovered from COVID-19. CDR3 bases: TGTGCCAGCAGCCCGTACATGGCCCCCTCTGGAAACACCATATATTTT. Translation gives CASSPYMAPSGNTIYF.